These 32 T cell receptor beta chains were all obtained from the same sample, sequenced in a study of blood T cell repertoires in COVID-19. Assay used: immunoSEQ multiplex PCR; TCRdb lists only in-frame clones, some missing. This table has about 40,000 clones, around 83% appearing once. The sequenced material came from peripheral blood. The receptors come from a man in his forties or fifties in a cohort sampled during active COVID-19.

The CDR3 DNA follows: TGTGCCAGCAGCGCGCCCTTTAGTGGGAGCCCCTACAATGAGCAGTTCTTC. Amino acid sequence: CASSAPFSGSPYNEQFF. V and J are TRBV9 and TRBJ2-1, with TRBD2 as a possible D gene (5 bases). V lost 3 bases and J lost 2, with 18 bases in between. The CDR3 consists of 17 residues. Germline lookup yields CDR1 SGDLS and CDR2 YYNGEE.

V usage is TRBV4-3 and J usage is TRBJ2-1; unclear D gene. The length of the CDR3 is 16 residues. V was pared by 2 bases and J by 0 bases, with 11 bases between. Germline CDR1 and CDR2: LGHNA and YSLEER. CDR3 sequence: CASSQPPLSSYNEQFF. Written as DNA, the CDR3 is TGCGCCAGCAGCCAACCCCCCCTGAGCTCCTACAATGAGCAGTTCTTC.

The CDR3 DNA follows: TGTGCCAGCAGCCTTACCGGGACAGGGGGATCCGAGCAGTACTTC. Translation gives CASSLTGTGGSEQYF. The chain employs TRBV6-2 or TRBV6-3 and TRBJ2-7; TRBD1 aligns across 11 bases. Germline CDR1 MNHEY, CDR2 SVGEGT. J gave up 6 bases and V 6 bases, and 10 bases lay outside the gene matches. The CDR3 consists of 15 residues.

This CDR3 is CASSFRAGAGADTQYF. The CDR3 DNA is TGTGCCAGCAGCTTCAGAGCGGGAGCTGGAGCAGATACGCAGTATTTT. The rearrangement joins TRBV7-8 to TRBJ2-3; 8 positions match TRBD2. The J segment lost 4 bases and the V segment lost 3 bases, leaving 9 bases of the junction unmatched. The CDR3 runs 16 residues. Germline V gene sequence: CDR1 SGHVS, CDR2 FQNEAQ.

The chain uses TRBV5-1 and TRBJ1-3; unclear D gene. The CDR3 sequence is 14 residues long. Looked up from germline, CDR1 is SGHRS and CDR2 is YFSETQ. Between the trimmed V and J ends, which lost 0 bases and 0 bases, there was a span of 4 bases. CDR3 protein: CASSLELSGNTIYF. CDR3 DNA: TGCGCCAGCAGCTTGGAGCTCTCTGGAAACACCATATATTTT. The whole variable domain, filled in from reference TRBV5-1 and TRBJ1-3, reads KAGVTQTPRYLIKTRGQQVTLSCSPISGHRSVSWYQQTPGQGLQFLFEYFSETQRNKGNFPGRFSGRQFSNSRSEMNVSTLELGDSALYLCASSLELSGNTIYFGEGSWLTVV.

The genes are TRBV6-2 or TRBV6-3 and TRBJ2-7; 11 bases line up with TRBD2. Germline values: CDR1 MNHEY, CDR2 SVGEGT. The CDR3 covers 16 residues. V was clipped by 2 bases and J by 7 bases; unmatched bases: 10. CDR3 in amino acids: CASSYLPRLAGLEQYF. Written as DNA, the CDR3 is TGTGCCAGCAGTTACCTACCTCGACTAGCGGGGCTTGAGCAGTACTTC.

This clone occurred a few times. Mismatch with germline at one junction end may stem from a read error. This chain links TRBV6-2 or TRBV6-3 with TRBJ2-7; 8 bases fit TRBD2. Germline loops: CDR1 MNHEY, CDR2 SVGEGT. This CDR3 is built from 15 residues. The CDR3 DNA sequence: TGTGCCAGCAGTAACTCGGGGGGGGCAGCCTACGAGCAGTACTTC. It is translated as CASSNSGGAAYEQYF.

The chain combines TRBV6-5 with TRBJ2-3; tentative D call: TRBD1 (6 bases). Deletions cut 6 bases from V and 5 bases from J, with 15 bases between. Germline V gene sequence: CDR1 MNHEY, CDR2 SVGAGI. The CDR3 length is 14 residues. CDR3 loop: CASSPDQGQDTQYF. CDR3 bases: TGTGCCAGCAGCCCGGACCAGGGACAAGATACGCAGTATTTT.

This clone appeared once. The CDR3 nucleotides read TGTGCCAGCAGCTCTCCACCGGACAGGCTCCCCTATGGCTACACCTTC. Translated, it gives CASSSPPDRLPYGYTF. The V gene is TRBV7-9, the J gene TRBJ1-2; the match to TRBD1 covers 7 bases. Germline V lookup: CDR1 SEHNR, CDR2 FQNEAQ (reference sequence). The CDR3 length is 16 residues. V gave up 4 bases and J gave up 4 bases; unmatched junction bases: 12.

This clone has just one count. DNA for the CDR3: TGCAGCGTACCAAACCTGGCGGGCGGGAGGGAGGCCAAAAACATTCAGTACTTC. This sequence encodes CSVPNLAGGREAKNIQYF. The chain employs TRBV29-1 and TRBJ2-4, with TRBD2 matching over 9 bases. CDR3 length equals 18 residues. CDR1 is SQVTM and CDR2 is ANQGSEA in the germline V gene. V lost 6 bases to trimming and J lost 1 base; unmatched junction nucleotides: 16. Drawing the rest from reference TRBV29-1 and TRBJ2-4, the complete variable domain is SAVISQKPSRDICQRGTSLTIQCQVDSQVTMMFWYRQQPGQSLTLIATANQGSEATYESGFVIDKFPISRPNLTFSTLTVSNMSPEDSSIYLCSVPNLAGGREAKNIQYFGAGTRLSVL.

The CDR3 sequence: CATRPGGGITEAFF. CDR3 nucleotides: TGTGCCACCCGCCCCGGCGGGGGGATCACTGAAGCTTTCTTT. V gene TRBV19 combines with J gene TRBJ1-1; possibly TRBD1 for D (5 bases). Trimming cost V 10 bases and J 4 bases, with 19 bases left between them. The CDR3 contains 14 residues. Germline V gives CDR1 LNHDA, CDR2 SQIVND (reference sequence).

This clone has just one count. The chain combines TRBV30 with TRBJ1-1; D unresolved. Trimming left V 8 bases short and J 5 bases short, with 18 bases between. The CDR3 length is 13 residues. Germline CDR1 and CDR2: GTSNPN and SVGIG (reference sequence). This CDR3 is CAGNRGVRTEAFF. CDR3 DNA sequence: TGTGCCGGAAATCGGGGAGTGAGAACTGAAGCTTTCTTT.

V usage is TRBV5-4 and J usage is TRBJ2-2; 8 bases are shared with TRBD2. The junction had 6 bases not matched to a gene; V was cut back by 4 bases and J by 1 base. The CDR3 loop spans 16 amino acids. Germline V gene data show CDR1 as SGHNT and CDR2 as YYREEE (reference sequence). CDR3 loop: CASSPLSGRNTGELFF. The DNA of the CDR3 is TGTGCCAGCAGCCCCCTAAGCGGGAGGAACACCGGGGAGCTGTTTTTT. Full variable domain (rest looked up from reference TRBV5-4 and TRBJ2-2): ETGVTQSPTHLIKTRGQQVTLRCSSQSGHNTVSWYQQALGQGPQFIFQYYREEENGRGNFPPRFSGLQFPNYSSELNVNALELDDSALYLCASSPLSGRNTGELFFGEGSRLTVL.

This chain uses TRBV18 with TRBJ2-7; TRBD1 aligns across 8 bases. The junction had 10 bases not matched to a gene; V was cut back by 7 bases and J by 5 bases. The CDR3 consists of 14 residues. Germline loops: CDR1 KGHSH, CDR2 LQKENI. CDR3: CASWTGSLRDEQYV. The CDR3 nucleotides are TGTGCCAGCTGGACAGGGAGCCTTCGGGACGAGCAGTACGTC.

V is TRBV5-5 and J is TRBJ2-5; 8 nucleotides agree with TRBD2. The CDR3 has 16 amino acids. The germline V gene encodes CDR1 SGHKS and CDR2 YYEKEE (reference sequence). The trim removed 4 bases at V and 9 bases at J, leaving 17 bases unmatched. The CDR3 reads CASSPTTTGGLEAQYF. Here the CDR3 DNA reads TGTGCCAGCAGCCCAACGACAACGGGGGGGCTGGAGGCCCAGTACTTC.

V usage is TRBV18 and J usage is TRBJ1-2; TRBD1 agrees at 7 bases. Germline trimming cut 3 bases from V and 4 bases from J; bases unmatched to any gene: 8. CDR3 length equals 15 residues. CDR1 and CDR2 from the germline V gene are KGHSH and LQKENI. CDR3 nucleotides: TGTGCCAGCTCACCGACCCAGAGACAGGGCTATGGCTACACCTTC. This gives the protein CASSPTQRQGYGYTF.

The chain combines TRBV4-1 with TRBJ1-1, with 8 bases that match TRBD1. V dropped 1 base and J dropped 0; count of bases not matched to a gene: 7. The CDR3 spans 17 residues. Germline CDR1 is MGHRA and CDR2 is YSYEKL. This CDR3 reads CASSQVGQGRMNTEAFF. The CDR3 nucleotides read TGCGCCAGCAGCCAAGTCGGACAGGGACGGATGAACACTGAAGCTTTCTTT.

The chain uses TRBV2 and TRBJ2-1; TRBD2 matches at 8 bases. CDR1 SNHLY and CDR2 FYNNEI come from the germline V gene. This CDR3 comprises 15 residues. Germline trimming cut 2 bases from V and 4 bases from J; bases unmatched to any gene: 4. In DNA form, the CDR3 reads TGTGCCAGCAGTGAAAGTAGCGGGGAGTACAATGAGCAGTTCTTC. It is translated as CASSESSGEYNEQFF.

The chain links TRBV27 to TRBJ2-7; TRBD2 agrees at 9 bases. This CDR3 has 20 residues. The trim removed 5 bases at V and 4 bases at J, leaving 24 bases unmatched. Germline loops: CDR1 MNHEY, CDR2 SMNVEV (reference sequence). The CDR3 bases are TGTGCCAGCAGTACCACTGTAGCGGGAGCGACCTATGCAGCTCCTTACGAGCAGTACGTC. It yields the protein CASSTTVAGATYAAPYEQYV.

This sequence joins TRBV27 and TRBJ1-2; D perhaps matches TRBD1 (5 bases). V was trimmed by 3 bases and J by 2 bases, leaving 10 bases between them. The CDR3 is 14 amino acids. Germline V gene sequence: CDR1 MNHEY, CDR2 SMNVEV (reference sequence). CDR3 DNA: TGTGCCAGCAGTTTTGGCAGGGCCAACTATGGCTACACCTTC. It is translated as CASSFGRANYGYTF.

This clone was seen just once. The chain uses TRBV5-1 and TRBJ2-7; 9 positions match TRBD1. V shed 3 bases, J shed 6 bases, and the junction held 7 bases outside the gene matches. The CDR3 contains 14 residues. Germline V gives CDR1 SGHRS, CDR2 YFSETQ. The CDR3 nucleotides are TGCGCCAGCAGCTGGACCGGGACAGGGACCGAGCAGTACGTC. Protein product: CASSWTGTGTEQYV.

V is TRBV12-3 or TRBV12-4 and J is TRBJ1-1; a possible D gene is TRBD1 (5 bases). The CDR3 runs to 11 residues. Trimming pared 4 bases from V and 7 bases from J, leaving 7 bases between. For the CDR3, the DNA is TGTGCCAGCAGTTCGACAGTTGAAGCTTTCTTT. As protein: CASSSTVEAFF.

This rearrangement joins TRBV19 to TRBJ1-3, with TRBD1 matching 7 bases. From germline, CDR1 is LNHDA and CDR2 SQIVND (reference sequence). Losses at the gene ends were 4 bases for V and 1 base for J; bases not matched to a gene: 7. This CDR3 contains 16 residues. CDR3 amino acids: CASSRTGTRSGNTIYF. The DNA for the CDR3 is TGTGCCAGTAGTAGGACAGGCACCAGGTCTGGAAACACCATATATTTT.

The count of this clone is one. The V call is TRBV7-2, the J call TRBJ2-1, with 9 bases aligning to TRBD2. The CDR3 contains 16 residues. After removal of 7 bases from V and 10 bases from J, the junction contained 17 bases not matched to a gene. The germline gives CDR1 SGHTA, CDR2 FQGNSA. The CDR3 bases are TGTGCCAGCACCCCCTTTCCCTGGCGGGGGGGCGGCGAGCAGTTCTTC. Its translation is CASTPFPWRGGGEQFF.

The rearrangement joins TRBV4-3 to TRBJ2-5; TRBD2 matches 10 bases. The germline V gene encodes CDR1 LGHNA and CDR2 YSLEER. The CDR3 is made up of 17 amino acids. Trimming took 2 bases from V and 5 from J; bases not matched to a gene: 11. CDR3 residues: CASSQNSGGSEWETQYF. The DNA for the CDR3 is TGCGCCAGCAGCCAAAATAGCGGGGGGTCGGAATGGGAGACCCAGTACTTC.

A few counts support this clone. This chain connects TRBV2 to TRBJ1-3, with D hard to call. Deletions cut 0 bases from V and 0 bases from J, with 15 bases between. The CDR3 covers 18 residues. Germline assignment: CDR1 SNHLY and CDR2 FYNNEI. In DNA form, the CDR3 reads TGTGCCAGCAGTGAAGCTAGACCGGAGGGCTTCTCTGGAAACACCATATATTTT. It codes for CASSEARPEGFSGNTIYF.

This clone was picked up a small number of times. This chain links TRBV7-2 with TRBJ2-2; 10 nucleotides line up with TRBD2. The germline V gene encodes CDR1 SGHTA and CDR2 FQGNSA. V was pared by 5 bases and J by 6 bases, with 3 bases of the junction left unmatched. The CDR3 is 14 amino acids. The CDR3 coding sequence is TGTGCCAGCAGCCCAGCGGGGGGGGCCGGGGAGCTGTTTTTT. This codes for CASSPAGGAGELFF.

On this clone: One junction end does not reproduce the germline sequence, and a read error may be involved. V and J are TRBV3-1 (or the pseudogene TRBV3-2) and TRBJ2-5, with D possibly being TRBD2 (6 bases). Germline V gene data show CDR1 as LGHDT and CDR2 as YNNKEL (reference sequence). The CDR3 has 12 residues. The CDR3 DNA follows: TGTGCCAGCAGCCAAGGTGACCCTCGGGGGAACTTC. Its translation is CASSQGDPRGNF.

Written as DNA, the CDR3 is TGCGCCAGCAGCCAATACGGGACCCAGTACTTC. Translated: CASSQYGTQYF. The gene calls are TRBV4-1 and TRBJ2-5; D not resolved. This CDR3 contains 11 residues. V was shortened by 2 bases and J by 7 bases, with 5 bases between the two germline ends. The germline V gene encodes CDR1 MGHRA and CDR2 YSYEKL.

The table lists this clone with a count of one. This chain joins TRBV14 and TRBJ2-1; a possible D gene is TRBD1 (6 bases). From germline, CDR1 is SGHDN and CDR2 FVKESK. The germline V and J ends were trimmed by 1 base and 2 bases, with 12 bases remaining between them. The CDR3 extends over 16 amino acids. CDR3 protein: CASSQVGGRTYNEQFF. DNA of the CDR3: TGTGCCAGCAGCCAAGTAGGGGGTAGGACCTACAATGAGCAGTTCTTC. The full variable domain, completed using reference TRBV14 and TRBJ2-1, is EAGVTQFPSHSVIEKGQTVTLRCDPISGHDNLYWYRRVMGKEIKFLLHFVKESKQDESGMPNNRFLAERTGGTYSTLKVQPAELEDSGVYFCASSQVGGRTYNEQFFGPGTRLTVL.

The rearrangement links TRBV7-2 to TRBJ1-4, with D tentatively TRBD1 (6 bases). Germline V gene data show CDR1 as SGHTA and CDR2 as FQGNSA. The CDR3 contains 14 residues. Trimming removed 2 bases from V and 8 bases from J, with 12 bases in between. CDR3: CASSLYRAGEKLFF. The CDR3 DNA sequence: TGTGCCAGCAGCTTATACAGGGCTGGGGAAAAACTGTTTTTT.

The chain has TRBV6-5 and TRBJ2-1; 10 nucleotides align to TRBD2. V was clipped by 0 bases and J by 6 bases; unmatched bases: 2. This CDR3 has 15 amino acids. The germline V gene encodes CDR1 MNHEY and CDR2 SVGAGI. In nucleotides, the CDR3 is TGTGCCAGCAGTTACTCTAGGACTAGCGGCAATGAGCAGTTCTTC. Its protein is CASSYSRTSGNEQFF.